Listed below are T cell receptor beta chains from one sample, sequenced in a study of a mutant IDH1 vaccine in newly diagnosed glioma. What these receptors recognize is not known. Clones were sequenced by immunoSEQ multiplex PCR, and TCRdb holds only the in-frame ones, with some missing. The repertoire consists of some 36,000 clones, with roughly 79% occurring once and the leading ten covering about 12%. Here the sequenced sample was PBMCs, taken from a glioma patient whose treatment included an IDH1 peptide vaccine. The source of these receptors is a man aged 50-59 years with glioma. CDR3s include the opening cysteine and the closing phenylalanine or tryptophan. The D gene is left open where the match is weak. Where a row states a size, it is once, few, many or the class of an expanded clone; other rows omit it.

d_call j_call clone_size v_call cdr3_aa cdr3_nt
NA TRBJ1-4 NA TRBV7-9 CASSLAIGEKLFF TGTGCCAGCAGCTTAGCAATCGGAGAAAAACTGTTTTTT
NA TRBJ2-7 NA TRBV19 CASSSGAGGGGEQYF TGTGCCAGTAGTAGTGGGGCCGGAGGGGGTGGCGAGCAGTACTTC
NA TRBJ2-3 once TRBV28 CASTLGLDTQYF TGTGCCAGCACTCTGGGGCTAGATACGCAGTATTTT
NA TRBJ2-3 NA TRBV19 CASGRGVTDTQYF TGTGCCAGTGGGCGCGGAGTCACAGATACGCAGTATTTT
NA TRBJ2-3 NA TRBV9 CASSVGTVGTDTQYF TGTGCCAGCAGCGTTGGGACTGTTGGGACAGATACGCAGTATTTT
NA TRBJ1-1 NA TRBV5-1 CASSQGRGHTEAFF TGCGCCAGCAGCCAGGGTAGGGGCCACACTGAAGCTTTCTTT
NA TRBJ2-2 NA TRBV5-8 CASSLRLPSSIGELFF TGTGCCAGCAGCTTACGTCTCCCCTCGAGTATCGGGGAGCTGTTTTTT
NA TRBJ1-1 NA TRBV6-5 CASSKTGRRDTEAFF TGTGCCAGCAGTAAGACAGGAAGGAGGGACACTGAAGCTTTCTTT
TRBD1 TRBJ1-1 NA TRBV25-1 CASNRGQGGEAFF TGTGCCAGCAACAGGGGGCAGGGAGGCGAAGCTTTCTTT
NA TRBJ1-6 NA TRBV18 CASSPSDRGGSPLHF TGTGCCAGCTCACCGAGTGATCGAGGTGGCTCACCCCTCCACTTT